The 13 T cell receptor beta chains listed next were all sequenced from one sample in a study of blood T cell repertoires in COVID-19 (TCRdb year 2020). The library was obtained by the immunoSEQ multiplex PCR assay. In its TCRdb copy, this immuneACCESS table keeps in-frame sequences only and misses some clones. Where compared with another copy, unresolved V genes explain less than half of these, and the others have no known cause. The sample profile shows approximately 50,000 clones; roughly 77% of them were found once. The ten largest clones add up to around 45% of the sample. The sample comprised peripheral blood. The source of these receptors is a man between 65 and 85 years old with active or convalescent COVID-19.

This chain connects TRBV4-1 to TRBJ1-2; 7 bases are a match to TRBD1. The CDR3 has 12 amino acids. Trimming cost V 3 bases and J 6 bases; bases outside gene matches: 1. The germline gives CDR1 MGHRA, CDR2 YSYEKL. The CDR3 spells CASSHRGNGYTF. CDR3 coding DNA: TGCGCCAGCAGCCACAGGGGGAATGGCTACACCTTC.

J is TRBJ2-5 and V is TRBV29-1, with TRBD1 identical over 9 bases. CDR3 length equals 14 residues. V shed 8 bases, J shed 5 bases, and the junction held 12 bases outside the gene matches. Germline V CDR1 and CDR2: SQVTM, ANQGSEA. The CDR3 nucleotides read TGCAGCACCTTGCACAGGGGGCGCGGGGAGACCCAGTACTTC. It yields the protein CSTLHRGRGETQYF.

The genes are TRBV7-3 and TRBJ2-1, with TRBD2 matching 9 bases. CDR1 is SGHTA and CDR2 is FQGTGA in the germline V gene. The CDR3 totals 15 residues. J lost 7 bases, V lost 5 bases, and 9 bases had no gene match. This CDR3 is CASSTRASGENEQFF. The DNA of the CDR3 is TGTGCCAGCAGCACAAGGGCTAGCGGGGAAAATGAGCAGTTCTTC. Drawing the rest from reference TRBV7-3 and TRBJ2-1, the complete variable domain is GAGVSQTPSNKVTEKGKYVELRCDPISGHTALYWYRQSLGQGPEFLIYFQGTGAADDSGLPNDRFFAVRPEGSVSTLKIQRTERGDSAVYLCASSTRASGENEQFFGPGTRLTVL.

The chain employs TRBV6-5 and TRBJ1-5; TRBD1 matches at 9 bases. Germline CDR1 is MNHEY and CDR2 is SVGAGI. CDR3 length equals 15 residues. J lost 7 bases, V lost 6 bases, and 10 bases had no gene match. CDR3 amino acids: CASRGTGTVRQPQHF. The CDR3 nucleotides are TGTGCCAGCAGGGGGACAGGGACGGTGAGGCAGCCCCAGCATTTT.

The chain uses TRBV5-1 and TRBJ1-1, with no clear D. Germline V lookup: CDR1 SGHRS, CDR2 YFSETQ. This CDR3 spans 12 amino acids. Between the trimmed V and J ends, which lost 5 bases and 0 bases, there was a span of 5 bases. The CDR3 is CASRRMNTEAFF. The CDR3 nucleotides read TGCGCCAGCAGGAGGATGAACACTGAAGCTTTCTTT.

The chain links TRBV7-2 to TRBJ2-3; D is undetermined. The germline V gene encodes CDR1 SGHTA and CDR2 FQGNSA. This CDR3 contains 13 residues. V dropped 0 bases and J dropped 3 bases, with 4 bases sitting between them. CDR3 nucleotide sequence: TGTGCCAGCAGCTTAGCGCGGACAGATACGCAGTATTTT. As protein: CASSLARTDTQYF.

The V call is TRBV14, the J call TRBJ2-7, with 12 nucleotides matching TRBD1. Germline CDR1 is SGHDN and CDR2 is FVKESK. V was clipped by 4 bases and J by 7 bases; unmatched bases: 5. The CDR3 runs 14 residues. The CDR3 DNA reads as TGTGCCAGCAGCCTGGGGACAGGGGGCTTTGAGCAGTACTTC. Translation: CASSLGTGGFEQYF.

This clone was picked up one time. The chain combines TRBV7-3 with TRBJ1-1; 7 positions agree with TRBD1. CDR3 size: 14 residues. From germline, CDR1 is SGHTA and CDR2 FQGTGA. With V trimmed by 2 bases and J by 3 bases, 3 bases remained unmatched. CDR3 nucleotide sequence: TGTGCCAGCAGCTTATTTGGGACAGACACTGAAGCTTTCTTT. This codes for CASSLFGTDTEAFF.

This clone came up once. The chain combines TRBV11-3 with TRBJ2-3; the match to TRBD1 covers 7 bases. CDR3 length equals 12 residues. Germline V lookup: CDR1 SGHNT, CDR2 YENEEA. J lost 9 bases, V lost 5 bases, and 5 bases had no gene match. Here the CDR3 reads CASSGQEGTQYF. CDR3 in DNA: TGTGCCAGCAGCGGACAGGAAGGCACGCAGTATTTT. The full variable domain, completed using reference TRBV11-3 and TRBJ2-3, is EAGVVQSPRYKIIEKKQPVAFWCNPISGHNTLYWYLQNLGQGPELLIRYENEEAVDDSQLPKDRFSAERLKGVDSTLKIQPAELGDSAVYLCASSGQEGTQYFGPGTRLTVL.

The chain joins TRBV18 to TRBJ1-5, with 9 bases aligning to TRBD1. The germline V gene encodes CDR1 KGHSH and CDR2 LQKENI. The trim removed 0 bases at V and 6 bases at J, leaving 6 bases unmatched. The CDR3 runs to 16 residues. CDR3 loop: CASSPPTGGGGQPQHF. The CDR3 DNA follows: TGTGCCAGCTCACCACCGACAGGGGGAGGGGGTCAGCCCCAGCATTTT.

The chain carries TRBV7-2 and TRBJ2-5; 10 bases fit TRBD2. The germline V gene has CDR1 SGHTA and CDR2 FQGNSA. The CDR3 totals 16 residues. V was pared by 0 bases and J by 4 bases, with 5 bases of the junction left unmatched. The CDR3 sequence: CASSLALAGVSETQYF. The CDR3 DNA reads TGTGCCAGCAGCTTAGCTCTAGCGGGAGTTTCAGAGACCCAGTACTTC.

This clone has just one count. The CDR3 sequence is CASSVGTGEANTIYF. The DNA of the CDR3 is TGTGCCAGCAGCGTAGGGACAGGGGAGGCAAACACCATATATTTT. The V gene is TRBV9, the J gene TRBJ1-3, with TRBD1 identical over 9 bases. The J segment lost 6 bases and the V segment lost 0 bases, leaving 4 bases of the junction unmatched. The germline gives CDR1 SGDLS, CDR2 YYNGEE. CDR3 length equals 15 residues.

J is TRBJ2-1 and V is TRBV6-5; 10 nucleotides align to TRBD2. The CDR3 is 14 residues long. Germline loops: CDR1 MNHEY, CDR2 SVGAGI. V dropped 5 bases and J dropped 8; count of bases not matched to a gene: 6. In DNA, the CDR3 is TGTGCCAGCAGTCCTAGCGGGAGAAGGGATGAGCAGTTCTTC. Translated: CASSPSGRRDEQFF.